This T cell receptor (beta chain) was identified during a study of T cells in Graves' hyperthyroidism and ophthalmopathy. In this sample, this clonotype turned up many times. What it binds is unknown. RNA transcripts were the template for amplifying TCR beta CDR3 regions. The TCR CDR3 was amplified in a first-round RT-PCR using the HTBI primer set. TCRdb fed the multiplex PCR reads into MiXCR, producing one record per CDR3 protein. The table records 640,000 or so distinct CDR3 sequences, 14% to 15% of them present only once. Based on clinical symptoms, serum thyroxine and TRAb, thyroid ultrasound and orbital computed tomography, diagnoses were reached. The germline CDR1 and CDR2 sequences are MNHEY and SMNVEV (reference sequence). The germline V and J ends were trimmed by 5 bases and 5 bases, with 15 bases remaining between them. The CDR3 has 14 amino acids. Study results and limitations: Median prediction lead before ophthalmopathy onset was about 6.5 months with the model.

Sequencing was carried out using blood. The TCR was taken from a middle-aged woman with Graves' ophthalmopathy. The V gene is TRBV27, the J gene TRBJ1-2; tentatively, D is TRBD1 (5 bases). The CDR3 loop is CASSGVKQDYGYTF. The CDR3 region has the DNA TGTGCCAGCAGTGGGGTAAAACAGGATTATGGCTACACCTTC.